The clone carrying this TCR beta chain was observed a few times. Its specificity is not known. The entry originates in a study of T cells in localized non-small cell lung cancer. Study findings and constraints: Uninvolved adjacent lung showed the highest T cell clonality, exceeding tumor. Overall survival was longer when the density of T cells in the blood was higher.

This table comes from immunoSEQ multiplex PCR, and its TCRdb copy is limited to in-frame clones, with some not included. The table records 60,000 to 85,000 clones, less than 90% of them present only once. CDR1 SGHTA and CDR2 FQGNSA come from the germline V gene. V was pared by 2 bases and J by 3 bases, with 17 bases between. This CDR3 has 18 amino acids. The chain uses TRBV7-2 and TRBJ2-6; D might be TRBD1 (6 bases). This clonotype was obtained from a male donor older than 55 with stage III squamous cell lung carcinoma. Source: peripheral blood, taken before any cancer treatment. CDR3 amino acids: CASSLWQGSFLGANVLTF. CDR3 sequence (DNA): TGTGCCAGCAGCTTATGGCAGGGGTCCTTCCTTGGGGCCAACGTCCTGACTTTC. The full variable domain, with the rest looked up from reference TRBV7-2 and TRBJ2-6, is GAGVSQSPSNKVTEKGKDVELRCDPISGHTALYWYRQSLGQGLEFLIYFQGNSAPDKSGLPSDRFSAERTGGSVSTLTIQRTQQEDSAVYLCASSLWQGSFLGANVLTFGAGSRLTVL.